These T cell receptor beta chains were read from a single sample in a study of memory B cells and T cells in multiple sclerosis. This table comes from immunoSEQ multiplex PCR, and its TCRdb copy is limited to in-frame clones, with some not included. The sample lists 35,000 to 55,000 clones; roughly four fifths were seen once. Their target antigens are unknown. The material sequenced was PBMCs from blood kept in culture. The receptor source for this set is a human donor with multiple sclerosis. Each CDR3 is given with its conserved first and last residue. The D gene is left open where the match is weak. Clone size is given for some rows only: seen once, a few or many times, or a class if the clone is expanded.

TRBJ1-1 NA few TRBV2 TGTGCCAGCAACCCGACAGAGAACACTGAAGCTTTCTTT CASNPTENTEAFF
TRBJ2-3 NA NA TRBV10-1 TGCGCCAGCAGTGGGTCCTCCGGAAGCACAGATACGCAGTATTTT CASSGSSGSTDTQYF
TRBJ1-5 NA NA TRBV6-1 TGTGCCAGCAGACGGGGTGGGTCACAGCCCCAGCATTTT CASRRGGSQPQHF
TRBJ1-2 TRBD1 NA TRBV4-1 TGCGCCAGCAGCCATCGACAGGGTACGAACTATGGCTACACCTTC CASSHRQGTNYGYTF
TRBJ1-1 TRBD1 NA TRBV29-1 TGCAGCGTTTTGGGACAGTATTCAGCTGAAGCTTTCTTT CSVLGQYSAEAFF
TRBJ2-1 NA NA TRBV7-6 TGTGCCAGCAGCCTTCCGGGCCACCAGAATGAGCAGTTCTTC CASSLPGHQNEQFF
TRBJ1-3 TRBD1 NA TRBV5-1 TGCGCCAGCAGCTTGGAAAGTACAGGGGGCGCGGACACCATATATTTT CASSLESTGGADTIYF
TRBJ1-1 NA NA TRBV19 TGTGCCAGTAGTATAGAAGTAGTCAGCGAAGCTTTCTTT CASSIEVVSEAFF
TRBJ1-2 NA NA TRBV5-5 TGTGCCAGCAGCTCGAGTATTATCTATGGCTACACCTTC CASSSSIIYGYTF
TRBJ1-6 NA NA TRBV25-1 TGTGCCAGCAGCCTGAGGGGAGAGGACCCCCTCCACTTT CASSLRGEDPLHF
TRBJ1-3 NA NA TRBV6-1 TGTGCCAGCGGCCAGGCTGAAGGAAACACCATATATTTT CASGQAEGNTIYF
TRBJ1-4 NA NA TRBV29-1 TGCAGCGCCGCGGGGGCAGAAAAACTGTTTTTT CSAAGAEKLFF
TRBJ1-3 NA few TRBV4-3 TGCGCCAGCAGCCAAGTGACGGGATATGGAAACACCATATATTTT CASSQVTGYGNTIYF
TRBJ1-2 NA NA TRBV6-5 TGTGCCAGCAGCAGAGACAGGAACTATGGCTACACCTTC CASSRDRNYGYTF
TRBJ2-2 NA NA TRBV14 TGTGCCAGCAGCCAGGGGGGGAACACCGGGGAGCTGTTTTTT CASSQGGNTGELFF
TRBJ1-2 TRBD1 NA TRBV5-6 TGTGCCAGCAGCTATGTTCCCGGGACAGGGGCCTATGGCTACACCTTC CASSYVPGTGAYGYTF
TRBJ1-2 NA NA TRBV7-2 TGTGCCAGCAGCCCCAACCTGGGGGATTTCTATGGCTACACCTTC CASSPNLGDFYGYTF
TRBJ1-4 TRBD1 NA TRBV7-9 TGTGCCAGCAGCCCCCCGGGACAGGGTTTTGGGAAACTGTTTTTT CASSPPGQGFGKLFF
TRBJ1-5 NA NA TRBV27 TGTGCCAGCAGTGACATCTTTAGCAATCAGCCCCAGCATTTT CASSDIFSNQPQHF
TRBJ2-3 NA NA TRBV5-1 TGCGCCAGCAGCCCCTACACAGATACGCAGTATTTT CASSPYTDTQYF
TRBJ1-6 NA once TRBV10-1 TGCGCCAGCAGTACCGGCTTTAATTCACCCCTCCACTTT CASSTGFNSPLHF
TRBJ1-3 NA NA TRBV28 TGTGCCAGCAGTTTACACGGAGCCCGCGTCATATATTTT CASSLHGARVIYF
TRBJ1-2 NA NA TRBV7-2 TGTGCCAGCAGCTTAGGTCCCGCTGATGGCTACACCTTC CASSLGPADGYTF
TRBJ2-5 NA NA TRBV5-4 TGTGCCAGCAGCTTGGCGGGCGGGGCAGGGGAGACCCAGTACTTC CASSLAGGAGETQYF
TRBJ1-2 NA NA TRBV29-1 TGCAGCGTTGAAGCTGGGGTATCGCGCTATGGCTACACCTTC CSVEAGVSRYGYTF
TRBJ2-1 NA NA TRBV7-9 TGTGCCAGCAGCTTAGCGCGGGGTAATGAGCAGTTCTTC CASSLARGNEQFF